Below are 19 T cell receptor beta chains sequenced from a single sample in a study of T cells in Graves' hyperthyroidism and ophthalmopathy. The investigators amplified TCR beta CDR3 regions from RNA transcripts. When the TCR CDR3 underwent first-round RT-PCR, the HTBI primer set was used. MiXCR, run by TCRdb on the multiplex PCR reads, gives a single entry per CDR3 protein. The data hold a few hundred thousand distinct CDR3 sequences, with 16% observed a single time. Sequencing input: blood. The receptors here all came from a woman aged 40 to 49 with Graves' ophthalmopathy.

This chain joins TRBV3-1 and TRBJ1-1, with unresolved D. Trimming removed 4 bases from V and 10 bases from J, with 16 bases in between. Looked up from germline, CDR1 is LGHDT and CDR2 is YNNKEL (reference sequence). This CDR3 has 13 residues. CDR3 bases: TGTGCCAGCAGCCCAAGATTCGGGGATAGAGCTTTCTTT. Translation: CASSPRFGDRAFF.

V and J are TRBV6-5 and TRBJ2-1; tentatively, D is TRBD2 (5 bases). Germline assignment: CDR1 MNHEY and CDR2 SVGAGI. The CDR3 runs to 17 residues. The V gene lost 2 bases and the J gene lost 0 bases, with 14 bases spanning the gap. Here the CDR3 reads CASSYTRTGSSYNEQFF. For the CDR3, the DNA is TGTGCCAGCAGTTACACCCGGACGGGGAGCTCCTACAATGAGCAGTTCTTC.

The gene calls are TRBV30 and TRBJ2-3; TRBD2 matches 10 bases. The V and J ends lost 5 bases and 4 bases, in that order; junction bases with no gene match: 24. Germline assignment: CDR1 GTSNPN and CDR2 SVGIG (reference sequence). The CDR3 spans 20 residues. In DNA, the CDR3 is TGTGCCTGGGAGCCCCCCTTTGTAGGGAGGGCTAGCGGGAGACCAGATACGCAGTATTTT. This sequence encodes CAWEPPFVGRASGRPDTQYF.

This clonotype has at least ten counts. V usage is TRBV7-2 and J usage is TRBJ1-6; 7 positions match TRBD1. This CDR3 spans 13 amino acids. The germline CDR1 and CDR2 sequences are SGHTA and FQGNSA. J was trimmed by 9 bases and V by 5 bases; bases with no gene match: 4. The CDR3 DNA is TGTGCCAGCAGCCGGGGACAGTCTTCACCCCTCCACTTT. It is translated as CASSRGQSSPLHF.

This clonotype came up many times. This chain uses TRBV28 with TRBJ1-1; D gene unclear. Germline CDR1 is MDHEN and CDR2 is SYDVKM. This CDR3 comprises 13 residues. With 4 bases removed from V and 1 base from J, the gap between germline ends came to 7 bases. The CDR3 DNA reads as TGTGCCAGCAGTTATCGAGGGAACACTGAAGCTTTCTTT. Translating it yields CASSYRGNTEAFF. Full variable domain (outside the CDR3, taken from reference TRBV28 and TRBJ1-1): DVKVTQSSRYLVKRTGEKVFLECVQDMDHENMFWYRQDPGLGLRLIYFSYDVKMKEKGDIPEGYSVSREKKERFSLILESASTNQTSMYLCASSYRGNTEAFFGQGTRLTVV.

The chain is built from TRBV4-2 and TRBJ1-1, with a possible D match to TRBD1 (6 bases). Between the trimmed V and J ends, which lost 4 bases and 5 bases, there was a span of 17 bases. The CDR3 covers 15 residues. From germline, CDR1 is LGHNA and CDR2 YNFKEQ. For the CDR3, the DNA is TGTGCCAGCAGCCCGAGGGGGGGGGCTGATACTGAAGCTTTCTTT. Translation: CASSPRGGADTEAFF.

The chain employs TRBV6-1 and TRBJ1-2, with D tentatively TRBD1 (6 bases). The CDR3 totals 13 residues. Germline V lookup: CDR1 MNHNS, CDR2 SASEGT. The V and J ends lost 11 bases and 4 bases respectively, with 17 bases between them. The CDR3 sequence: CASSGTSSYGYTF. Here the CDR3 DNA reads TGTGCCTCGTCCGGGACATCCTCCTATGGCTACACCTTC.

In this sample, this clonotype turned up many times. The gene calls are TRBV12-3 or TRBV12-4 and TRBJ2-3; TRBD2 is a possible D gene (6 bases). V lost 3 bases, J lost 0 bases, and 13 bases lay in between. This CDR3 comprises 16 residues. The CDR3 reads CASSFTLGGSTDTQYF. CDR3 DNA: TGTGCCAGCAGTTTTACCCTCGGGGGAAGCACAGATACGCAGTATTTT.

In regard to this clonotype: A read error may be the cause here, since a much bigger clone is one base away. The genes are TRBV2 and TRBJ2-2; D is perhaps TRBD1 (6 bases). This CDR3 contains 14 residues. CDR1 and CDR2 (germline): SNHLY, FYNNEI. This CDR3 reads CASNTGSRTGKLFF. As DNA, the CDR3 is TGTGCCAGCAATACAGGGTCAAGGACCGGGAAGCTGTTTTTT. Drawing the rest from reference TRBV2 and TRBJ2-2, the complete variable domain is EPEVTQTPSHQVTQMGQEVILRCVPISNHLYFYWYRQILGQKVEFLVSFYNNEISEKSEIFDDQFSVERPDGSNFTLKIRSTKLEDSAMYFCASNTGSRTGKLFFGEGSRLTVL.

The chain couples TRBV6-2 or TRBV6-3 to TRBJ2-7; 8 bases line up with TRBD1. This CDR3 is 17 amino acids long. The germline V gene encodes CDR1 MNHEY and CDR2 SVGEGT. The V segment lost 6 bases and the J segment 4 bases; nucleotides outside the gene matches: 17. The CDR3 region is CASRQPPGQDSSYEQYF. CDR3 DNA sequence: TGTGCCAGCAGACAGCCCCCGGGACAGGATTCCAGTTACGAGCAGTACTTC.

This clonotype was recorded a few times. V is TRBV7-2 and J is TRBJ2-5, with 11 bases that match TRBD2. Looked up from germline, CDR1 is SGHTA and CDR2 is FQGNSA. CDR3 length: 15 amino acids. V lost 3 bases and J lost 10; bases outside the gene matches: 10. The CDR3 here is CASSFQRTSGSFQYF. In DNA, the CDR3 is TGTGCCAGCAGCTTCCAAAGGACTAGCGGGTCCTTCCAGTACTTC.

This clonotype appeared a few times. The chain uses TRBV9 and TRBJ2-2; D unresolved. Germline V gene sequence: CDR1 SGDLS, CDR2 YYNGEE. The CDR3 is made up of 16 amino acids. Trimming stripped 3 bases from V and 0 bases from J, with 12 bases between. The CDR3: CASSASVRANTGELFF. CDR3 DNA sequence: TGTGCCAGCAGCGCAAGCGTTAGGGCGAACACCGGGGAGCTGTTTTTT.

V and J are TRBV3-1 and TRBJ2-1; 8 bases are shared with TRBD2. V gave up 0 bases and J gave up 10 bases; unmatched junction bases: 11. This CDR3 region has 16 residues. Germline V CDR1 and CDR2: LGHDT, YNNKEL (reference sequence). CDR3 region: CASSQDLTGGSREQFF. The CDR3 coding sequence is TGTGCCAGCAGCCAAGATTTAACGGGAGGGTCGCGAGAGCAGTTCTTC.

This clonotype showed up many times. The V gene is TRBV6-1, the J gene TRBJ1-1; D is possibly TRBD1 (5 bases). Trimming pared 2 bases from V and 2 bases from J, leaving 12 bases between. The CDR3 sequence is 15 residues long. Germline V gene data show CDR1 as MNHNS and CDR2 as SASEGT. The CDR3 sequence: CASSEFGGVNTEAFF. CDR3 nucleotides: TGTGCCAGCAGTGAATTTGGGGGAGTTAACACTGAAGCTTTCTTT.

The rearrangement uses TRBV4-1 and TRBJ2-7; tentative D call: TRBD1 (6 bases). In germline, CDR1 is MGHRA, CDR2 YSYEKL. V was clipped by 2 bases and J by 0 bases, with 17 bases between them. The CDR3 has 17 amino acids. CDR3 sequence: CASSQPKTGQLSYEQYF. As DNA, the CDR3 is TGCGCCAGCAGCCAACCGAAGACAGGCCAACTCTCCTACGAGCAGTACTTC.

The chain uses TRBV19 and TRBJ2-1, with 10 bases that match TRBD2. The CDR3 sequence is 15 residues long. The V and J ends lost 2 bases and 7 bases, in that order; junction bases with no gene match: 5. From germline, CDR1 is LNHDA and CDR2 SQIVND (reference sequence). CDR3 nucleotides: TGTGCCAGTAGTATAAGAGCGGGGGGGGGGAATGAGCAGTTCTTC. As protein: CASSIRAGGGNEQFF.

Regarding this clonotype: The junction and the germline gene differ at one end; a read error may be behind it. Here the CDR3 DNA reads TGTGCTAGCAGCTTACGACAGGGGCCCGGGGAGCTGTTTTTT. Translating gives CASSLRQGPGELFF. The genes are TRBV7-7 and TRBJ2-2, with 8 bases aligning to TRBD1. In germline, CDR1 is SSHAT, CDR2 FNYEAQ (reference sequence). The length of the CDR3 is 14 residues.

V gene TRBV7-2 combines with J gene TRBJ1-5, with D possibly matching TRBD1 (6 bases). Trimming removed 2 bases at V and 5 bases at J, with 16 bases between. The V gene's germline CDR1 is SGHTA and CDR2 FQGNSA. This CDR3 is 16 amino acids long. CDR3 coding DNA: TGTGCCAGCAGCTTACGGGTAGGGGGTCTCGATCAGCCCCAGCATTTT. This translates into CASSLRVGGLDQPQHF. The full variable domain, completed using reference TRBV7-2 and TRBJ1-5, is GAGVSQSPSNKVTEKGKDVELRCDPISGHTALYWYRQSLGQGLEFLIYFQGNSAPDKSGLPSDRFSAERTGGSVSTLTIQRTQQEDSAVYLCASSLRVGGLDQPQHFGDGTRLSIL.

This clonotype has only a few counts. CDR3 loop: CSATRGGVSSEQFF. DNA of the CDR3: TGCAGTGCCACGCGCGGGGGGGTAAGCAGTGAGCAGTTCTTC. The V gene is TRBV20-1, the J gene TRBJ2-1; 9 bases fit TRBD2. V lost 6 bases and J lost 9; bases outside the gene matches: 12. The CDR3 spans 14 residues. Per the germline V gene, CDR1 is DFQATT and CDR2 is SNEGSKA (reference sequence).